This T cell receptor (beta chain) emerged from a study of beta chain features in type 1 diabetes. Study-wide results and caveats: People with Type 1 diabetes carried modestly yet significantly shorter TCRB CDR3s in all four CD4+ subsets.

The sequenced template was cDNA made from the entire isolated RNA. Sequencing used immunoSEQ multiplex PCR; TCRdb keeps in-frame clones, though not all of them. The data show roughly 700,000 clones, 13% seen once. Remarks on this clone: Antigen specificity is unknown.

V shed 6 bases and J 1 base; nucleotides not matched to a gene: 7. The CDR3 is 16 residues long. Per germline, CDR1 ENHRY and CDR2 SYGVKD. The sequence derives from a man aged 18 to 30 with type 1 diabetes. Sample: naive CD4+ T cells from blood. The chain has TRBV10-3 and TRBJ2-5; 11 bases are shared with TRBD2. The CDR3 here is CAIRSSGGPAQETQYF. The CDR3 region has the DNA TGTGCCATCAGGTCTAGCGGGGGGCCCGCCCAAGAGACCCAGTACTTC.